This TCR beta chain stems from a study of CD4 and CD8 cells across lung adenocarcinoma regions (dated by TCRdb to about 2018). For context, the study as a whole: The study compared tumor centers with tumor margins to examine intratumor heterogeneity of the T cell receptor repertoire.

The library came from PCR. Instrument used: HiSeq X Ten. TCRdb took the public reads, trimmed them with fastp at Q25, ran MiXCR for clone calling and kept in-frame beta chains. Identical CDR3 proteins give one entry, which carries the most common genes and DNA. This sample holds under 20,000 distinct CDR3 sequences; roughly 51% were observed only once. Together, the top ten hold roughly 50% of the sample. Donors were patients with localized lung adenocarcinoma, a subtype of non-small cell lung cancer. These samples came from the centers of localized lung adenocarcinomas. For TCR repertoire analysis, CD8+ T cells taken from tumor tissue were profiled apart from CD4+ T cells. The CDR3 starts with the cysteine, ends with the phenylalanine, and has 14 residues. Just the 42-base CDR3 DNA is kept, in frame starting at base 1. Trimming takes 5 bases off V and 9 bases off J; junction bases not matched to a gene: 7. Based on the germline V gene (reference sequence), the CDR1 and CDR2 sequences are MNHEY and SMNVEV.

Note on this clonotype: The specificity of this receptor is unknown. No much larger clonotype is one base removed from it; base qualities were not supplied.

The TCR originated in a female donor with lung adenocarcinoma. The CD4 and CD8 labels of this study may be unreliable. Source material: CD8+ T cells from the center of a lung tumor. Interpreted using the paper, the cell subset or site label stands for: tumor center region. The sequence links TRBV27 to TRBJ2-3; a stretch of 11 junction bases matches TRBD2. The DNA reads TGTGCCAGCAGTCGACTAGCGGGAAAACACACGCAGTATTTT. Its protein product is CASSRLAGKHTQYF.